This T cell receptor (beta chain) is from a study of shared T cell receptors in the human thymus. Assay used: immunoSEQ multiplex PCR; TCRdb lists only in-frame clones, some missing. The data show 630,000 or so clones, with about 87% seen just once and 0.0094% held by the top ten. The CDR3 covers 16 residues. Germline-derived CDR1 and CDR2 are MDHEN and SYDVKM. The V gene lost 3 bases and the J gene lost 0 bases, with 11 bases spanning the gap. The same specimen was also included in a second study, on human thymus T cells. Per that study: Healthy Finnish infants undergoing corrective surgery for congenital heart defects were used as donors. Thymic resections from corrective heart surgery supplied the tissue. Usage of V and J genes appeared biased in thymic and blood repertoires. Overlap was high between thymic repertoires from unrelated individuals, as reported in related research.

The receptor was derived from a boy under three years old with a congenital heart defect. The gene calls are TRBV28 and TRBJ1-4; D might be TRBD1 (5 bases). The sequenced material came from thymocytes. For the CDR3, the DNA is TGTGCCAGCAGTTTGGGGGGACCTGCAACTAATGAAAAACTGTTTTTT. Encoded protein: CASSLGGPATNEKLFF.